This record covers a single T cell receptor (beta chain). Its antigen specificity is not known. No quality values exist for individual bases; no much larger clone is one base distant. Different DNA sequences within this sample yield the same CDR3. The data are from a study of blood T cell repertoires in COVID-19 (dated by TCRdb to between 2020 and 2021). With respect to the entire study: The collaborator samples originated in the United States, Italy and Spain and spanned the acute and convalescent phases of COVID-19. The repertoires were made available in a free public database intended to serve as a resource for research on the immune response to SARS-CoV-2. HLA class I and class II types, where available, came from metadata supplied by the sample provider rather than from assay-based typing. Deeply sampled blood TCRbeta repertoires from subjects exposed to, actively infected with, or recovered from COVID-19 were included in the dataset. The samples were drawn from the first 160 participants of the ongoing ImmuneRACE study and from 1,254 subjects provided by 6 global collaborators. The sample metadata nearly always contained a de-identified subject ID, COVID-19 status, age in years and sex. The prospective study material was composed of cDNA or gDNA derived from T cells, B-cell-depleted T cells, or PBMCs. Study-wide conclusions, independent of this receptor: The quantity of clinical and demographic metadata differed by source and by participant and was supplied without curation.

In the prospective study, participants were 18 to 89 years old, resided in fewer than 25 geographic areas of the United States, and were enrolled through a virtual design. To assign participants to cohorts, the prospective study relied on clinical history that participants themselves reported in a screening survey and a study questionnaire. For ImmuneRACE Cohort 3, a participant was defined as recovered based on two consecutive negative NP/OP PCR tests, clearance by a healthcare professional, or resolution of symptoms. In the prospective study, mobile phlebotomists collected whole blood, serum and a nasopharyngeal or oropharyngeal swab from each participant. Prospective study participants could optionally give additional blood draws and questionnaires over an approximately 2-month period. Before DNA extraction, prospective study blood samples were shipped either frozen or at room temperature. The immunoSEQ Assay, a bias-controlled multiplex PCR, was used to amplify TCRbeta CDR3 regions from genomic DNA. The authors' analysis ran thus. Nucleated cell counts per sample were estimated from amplification of reference gene primers within the assay. To quantify the absolute abundance of each unique TCRbeta CDR3 rearrangement, sequence reads were collapsed and filtered. For each sample, productive Simpson clonality was calculated as the square root of Simpson's diversity index over productive rearrangements. The clones in this table, taken by TCRdb from immuneACCESS, are in-frame only. Not every clone is retained; where verified, under half of the shortfall comes from an unresolved V gene, and the cause of the rest is unknown. D and trimming were read from the DNA, whereas the V and J calls and clone size are those reported in that table. A total of more than 150,000 clones appear in this sample, about four fifths of them only once. The ten largest clones add up to 12% of the sample.

Taken from the germline V gene, the CDR1 and CDR2 loops are SGHTA and FQGNSA. Here V drops 5 bases and J drops 0 bases, and the junction holds 3 bases not matched to any gene. CDR3 length: 15 amino acids, cysteine to phenylalanine. Here the CDR3 DNA is all that survives: 45 bases in frame from base 1. The TCR sequence derives from a man aged 35-49 years who had recovered from COVID-19. The sequenced material came from PBMCs or T cells enriched from blood (not recorded which). The rearrangement combines TRBV7-2 with TRBJ2-1; 8 of the junction bases match TRBD2. CDR3 protein: CASSPTSGSYNEQFF. The sequenced DNA: TGTGCCAGCAGCCCAACTAGCGGCTCCTACAATGAGCAGTTCTTC.